One sample yielded the 8 T cell receptor beta chains listed below, sequenced in a study of shared clonotypes between healthy human individuals. Clones were read by immunoSEQ multiplex PCR, and TCRdb kept only the in-frame ones, dropping some. The sample holds roughly 650,000 clones, around 96% seen once. CD45RO-negative, CCR7-selected cells formed the naive CD8 fraction, which excluded terminally differentiated effector memory CD45RA+ cells. The sample consisted of naive CD8+ T cells sorted from blood. The receptors here all came from a woman aged 30 to 39 in good health.

This rearrangement joins TRBV6-1 to TRBJ2-7; D uncertain. In germline, CDR1 is MNHNS, CDR2 SASEGT. This CDR3 spans 11 amino acids. Trimming pared 7 bases from V and 5 bases from J, leaving 9 bases between. For the CDR3, the DNA is TGTGCCAGCACCCTCACCAACGAGCAGTACTTC. Translation: CASTLTNEQYF.

Comments on this clone: At one of its ends the junction is not consistent with the germline gene, which may arise from a read error. CDR3 loop: CASSPGRLNEQFF. The CDR3 DNA reads TGTGCCAGCAGCCCAGGACGCCTAAACGAGCAATTCTTC. The chain uses TRBV7-7 and TRBJ2-1; D remains ambiguous. Germline assignment: CDR1 SSHAT and CDR2 FNYEAQ (reference sequence). The CDR3 covers 13 residues. Full variable domain (outside the CDR3, taken from reference TRBV7-7 and TRBJ2-1): GAGVSQSPRYKVTKRGQDVTLRCDPISSHATLYWYQQALGQGPEFLTYFNYEAQPDKSGLPSDRFSAERPEGSISTLTIQRTEQRDSAMYRCASSPGRLNEQFFGPGTRLTVL.

Comments on this clone: The sample has other DNA sequences that encode this CDR3 too. The chain joins TRBV29-1 to TRBJ2-7; possibly TRBD1 for D (5 bases). This CDR3 is 12 amino acids long. Trimming removed 0 bases at V and 2 bases at J, with 5 bases between. The germline V gene encodes CDR1 SQVTM and CDR2 ANQGSEA. Here the CDR3 DNA reads TGCAGCGTTGAAGACAGGGCCTACGAGCAGTACTTC. Protein sequence: CSVEDRAYEQYF.

Of note for this clone: Other DNA sequences from this sample encode an identical CDR3 as well. This rearrangement joins TRBV28 to TRBJ2-2; a weak D match, TRBD2 (6 bases). Trimming stripped 2 bases from V and 5 bases from J, with 6 bases between. The CDR3 runs 13 residues. Germline assignment: CDR1 MDHEN and CDR2 SYDVKM. CDR3: CASSLGGTGELFF. CDR3 DNA sequence: TGTGCCAGCAGTTTAGGGGGGACCGGGGAGCTGTTTTTT.

The chain joins TRBV5-4 to TRBJ1-2; no reliable D call. This CDR3 spans 12 amino acids. Germline V gene lookup returns CDR1 SGHNT and CDR2 YYREEE (reference sequence). Trimming shortened V by 5 bases and J by 4 bases, and 9 bases separated the two germline ends. For the CDR3, the DNA is TGTGCCAGCAGTGTGAACAGCTATGGCTACACCTTC. Protein sequence: CASSVNSYGYTF. The whole variable domain, remainder taken from reference TRBV5-4 and TRBJ1-2, is ETGVTQSPTHLIKTRGQQVTLRCSSQSGHNTVSWYQQALGQGPQFIFQYYREEENGRGNFPPRFSGLQFPNYSSELNVNALELDDSALYLCASSVNSYGYTFGSGTRLTVV.

The chain employs TRBV10-3 and TRBJ1-2, with D possibly being TRBD1 (5 bases). The V gene lost 8 bases and the J gene lost 5 bases, with 21 bases spanning the gap. CDR1 and CDR2 from the germline V gene are ENHRY and SYGVKD. The CDR3 sequence is 15 residues long. The CDR3 DNA reads as TGTGCCATCGGCGGGGACGTTCCTAATTGGTATGGCTACACCTTC. It translates to CAIGGDVPNWYGYTF.

This clone was detected only a few times. This chain links TRBV27 with TRBJ1-1, with 7 nucleotides matching TRBD1. The V segment lost 4 bases and the J segment 8 bases; nucleotides outside the gene matches: 10. Looked up from germline, CDR1 is MNHEY and CDR2 is SMNVEV (reference sequence). The CDR3 loop spans 14 amino acids. The CDR3 DNA reads as TGTGCCAGCAGTTGGGCACAGGGGTACTCCGAAGCTTTCTTT. Protein sequence: CASSWAQGYSEAFF.

CDR3 DNA: TGTGCCAGCAGCACAGGGAAAGGGACTTTATACGAGCAGTACTTC. Amino acids: CASSTGKGTLYEQYF. This chain uses TRBV7-7 with TRBJ2-7, with D perhaps TRBD1 or TRBD2 (6 bases each). The CDR3 has 15 amino acids. In germline, CDR1 is SSHAT, CDR2 FNYEAQ (reference sequence). Trimming pared 5 bases from V and 4 bases from J, leaving 18 bases between.